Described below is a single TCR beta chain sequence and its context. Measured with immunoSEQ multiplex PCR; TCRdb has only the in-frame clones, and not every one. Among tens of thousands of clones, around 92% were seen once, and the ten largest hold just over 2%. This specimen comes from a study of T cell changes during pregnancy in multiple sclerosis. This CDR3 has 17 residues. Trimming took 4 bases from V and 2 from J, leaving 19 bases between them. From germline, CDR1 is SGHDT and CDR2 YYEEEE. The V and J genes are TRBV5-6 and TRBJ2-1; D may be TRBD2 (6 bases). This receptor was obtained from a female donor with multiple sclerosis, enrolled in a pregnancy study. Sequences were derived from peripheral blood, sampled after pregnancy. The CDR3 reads CASSPIRSGLTYNEQFF. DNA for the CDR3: TGTGCCAGCAGCCCCATCAGGAGCGGGCTGACCTACAATGAGCAGTTCTTC.